This T cell receptor (beta chain) stems from a study of T cell responses to AZD1222 COVID-19 vaccine. Overall study results and limits: The sample set comprised mostly white British donors with more females, and clonal diversity was possibly underestimated. Vaccination with two AZD1222 doses was followed by a rise in Spike-specific TCR breadth and depth.

Profiling relied on immunoSEQ multiplex PCR, and the TCRdb table lists in-frame clones only, not all of them. The data show more than 95,000 clones, 88% seen once. Of note for this clone: What it binds is not known.

This TCR was recovered from an adult in good health. The source material was peripheral blood, sampled on day 0 of AZD1222 vaccination.

The CDR3 DNA follows: TGTGCCAGCAGCCAAGGCCCCCTGGAGCAGTTCTTC. Protein: CASSQGPLEQFF. V and J are TRBV3-1 (or the pseudogene TRBV3-2) and TRBJ2-1; D ambiguous. Germline lookup yields CDR1 LGHDT and CDR2 YNNKEL (reference sequence). V dropped 1 base and J dropped 10 bases, with 8 bases sitting between them. This CDR3 comprises 12 residues.